The subject of this entry is one T cell receptor beta chain. The record originates from a study of blood T cell repertoires in COVID-19. As handled by the study authors: Estimation of nucleated cell counts was performed using reference gene primer amplification. The data were produced by immunoSEQ multiplex PCR, yet TCRdb's version contains in-frame clones alone and is incomplete. For V, J and clone size, that table is used; D and trimming come from the DNA. The sample has about 75,000 clones; approximately 90% are singletons. The germline gives CDR1 SGHTA, CDR2 FQGNSA. V lost 5 bases, J lost 8 bases, and 10 bases lay in between. The CDR3 sequence is 13 residues long.

The chain is built from TRBV7-2 and TRBJ1-6, with D maybe TRBD1 (5 bases). Sample: peripheral blood. The receptor was derived from a human donor in a cohort sampled during active COVID-19. The CDR3 DNA reads as TGTGCCAGCAGCCCGGGGGGTTATTCACCCCTCCACTTT. Amino acids: CASSPGGYSPLHF.